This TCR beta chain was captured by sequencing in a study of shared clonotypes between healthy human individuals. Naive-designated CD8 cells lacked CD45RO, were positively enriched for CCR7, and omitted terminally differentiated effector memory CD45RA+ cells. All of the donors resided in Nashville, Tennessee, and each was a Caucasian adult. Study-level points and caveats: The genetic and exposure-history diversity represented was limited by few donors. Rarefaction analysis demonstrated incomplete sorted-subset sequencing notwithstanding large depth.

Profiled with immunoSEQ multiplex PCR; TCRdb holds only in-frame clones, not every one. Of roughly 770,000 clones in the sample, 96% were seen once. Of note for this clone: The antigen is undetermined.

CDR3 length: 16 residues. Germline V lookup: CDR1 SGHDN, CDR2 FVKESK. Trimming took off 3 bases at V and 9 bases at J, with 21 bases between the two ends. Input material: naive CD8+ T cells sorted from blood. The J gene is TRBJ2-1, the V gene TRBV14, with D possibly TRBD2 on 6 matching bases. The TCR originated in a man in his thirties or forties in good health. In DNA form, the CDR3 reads TGTGCCAGCAGCCACGGGACTTTGGTGGGAAAATTTGAGCAGTTCTTC. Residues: CASSHGTLVGKFEQFF.